One and the same sample provided the 7 T cell receptor beta chains below, sequenced in a study of T cells after yellow fever vaccination. From the 5' RACE reads, TCRdb called clonotypes with MiXCR, one entry per CDR3 protein. There are 300,000 or so distinct CDR3 sequences in the sample; approximately 10% occur only once, and around 3.4% lies in the top ten. Sequencing used CD4+ T cells sorted from PBMCs, obtained 5 days after the yellow fever booster vaccination. The receptors derive from a man aged 18 to 30 who received the YFV17D yellow fever vaccine.

This chain connects TRBV5-1 to TRBJ1-2; weak D call: TRBD1 (5 bases). CDR1 and CDR2 (germline): SGHRS, YFSETQ. The CDR3 contains 14 residues. V lost 5 bases and J lost 5, with 16 bases in between. CDR3 sequence reads: CASRDTTESYGYTF. The CDR3 DNA reads TGCGCCAGCAGGGACACCACGGAGAGTTATGGCTACACCTTC.

This clonotype was detected only a few times. This chain uses TRBV7-9 with TRBJ1-5; maybe TRBD1 (5 bases). Per the germline V gene, CDR1 is SEHNR and CDR2 is FQNEAQ (reference sequence). The V gene lost 5 bases and the J gene lost 6 bases, with 11 bases spanning the gap. This CDR3 spans 13 amino acids. The CDR3 nucleotides are TGTGCCAGCAGCCCTAATGGGGGTCAGCCCCAGCATTTT. Translating it yields CASSPNGGQPQHF.

The V gene is TRBV7-2, the J gene TRBJ1-2, with D tentatively TRBD1 (6 bases). V lost 5 bases to trimming and J lost 6 bases, with 25 bases between them. Looked up from germline, CDR1 is SGHTA and CDR2 is FQGNSA. The CDR3 is 17 amino acids. The DNA of the CDR3 is TGTGCCAGCAGCCCCTCGCGGGGGGGCGCGAAAGTGGATGGCTACACCTTC. It yields the protein CASSPSRGGAKVDGYTF.

The chain links TRBV10-3 to TRBJ1-2; D may be TRBD1 (5 bases). The ends were cut back, 6 bases at V and 0 bases at J, with 17 bases in the middle. Germline-derived CDR1 and CDR2 are ENHRY and SYGVKD. This CDR3 is built from 16 residues. CDR3 DNA sequence: TGTGCCATCAGGCGATCCGGGACGGACTCTAACTATGGCTACACCTTC. It specifies CAIRRSGTDSNYGYTF.

The chain carries TRBV7-3 and TRBJ2-2; D gene uncertain. Per the germline V gene, CDR1 is SGHTA and CDR2 is FQGTGA. V was trimmed by 3 bases and J by 0 bases, leaving 11 bases between them. This CDR3 region has 16 residues. The CDR3 is CASSFNTGANTGELFF. In DNA form, the CDR3 reads TGTGCCAGCAGCTTCAACACGGGTGCGAACACCGGGGAGCTGTTTTTT.

This clonotype occurred a few times. This chain uses TRBV7-2 with TRBJ1-2, with D tentatively TRBD1 (5 bases). V was shortened by 5 bases and J by 2 bases, with 12 bases between the two germline ends. Germline lookup yields CDR1 SGHTA and CDR2 FQGNSA. CDR3 length: 14 amino acids. In DNA, the CDR3 is TGTGCCAGCAGCCCCTCAGGGTCGAACTATGGCTACACCTTC. Translation: CASSPSGSNYGYTF.

This clonotype was recorded at least ten times. V is TRBV20-1 and J is TRBJ1-6; D remains ambiguous. V lost 1 base to trimming and J lost 3 bases, with 7 bases between them. The germline V gene encodes CDR1 DFQATT and CDR2 SNEGSKA (reference sequence). This CDR3 comprises 14 residues. The CDR3 nucleotides read TGCAGTGCTAGAGGCTGGGTCTATAATTCACCCCTCCACTTT. It specifies CSARGWVYNSPLHF.